What follows is one T cell receptor (beta chain) and its context. Germline CDR1 MNHEY, CDR2 SVGAGI. The CDR3 covers 13 residues. Trimming took off 10 bases at V and 0 bases at J, with 12 bases between the two ends. These data come from a study of T cells in localized non-small cell lung cancer. The method was immunoSEQ multiplex PCR; TCRdb's version includes in-frame clones alone and lacks a portion of them. This sample has over 40,000 clones, with 85% to 90% found just once. Sample: peripheral blood, taken before any cancer treatment. This chain links TRBV6-5 with TRBJ1-1; no reliable D call. The receptor was isolated from a female donor older than 55 with stage I squamous cell lung carcinoma. The CDR3 protein is CATLAGLNTEAFF. The CDR3 DNA follows: TGTGCCACCCTCGCGGGGTTGAACACTGAAGCTTTCTTT.